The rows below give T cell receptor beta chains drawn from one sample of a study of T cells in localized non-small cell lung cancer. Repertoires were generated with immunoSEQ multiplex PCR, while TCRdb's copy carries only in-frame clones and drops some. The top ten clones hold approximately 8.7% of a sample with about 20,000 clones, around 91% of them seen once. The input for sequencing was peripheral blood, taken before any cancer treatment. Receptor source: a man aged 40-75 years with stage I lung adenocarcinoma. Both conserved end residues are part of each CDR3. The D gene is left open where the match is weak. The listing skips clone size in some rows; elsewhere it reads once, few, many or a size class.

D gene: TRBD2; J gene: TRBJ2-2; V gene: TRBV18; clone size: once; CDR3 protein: CASSPPRTSGGELFF; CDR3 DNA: TGTGCCAGCTCACCACCGAGGACTAGCGGCGGGGAGCTGTTTTTT
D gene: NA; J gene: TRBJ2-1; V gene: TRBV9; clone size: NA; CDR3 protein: CASSFEGYYNEQFF; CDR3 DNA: TGTGCCAGCAGCTTTGAGGGTTACTACAATGAGCAGTTCTTC
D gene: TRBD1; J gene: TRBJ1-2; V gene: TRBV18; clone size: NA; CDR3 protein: CASSLYPNFRTGITPTFDYGYTF; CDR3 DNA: TGTGCCAGCTCACTTTATCCTAACTTTCGGACAGGGATTACTCCGACCTTCGACTATGGCTACACCTTC
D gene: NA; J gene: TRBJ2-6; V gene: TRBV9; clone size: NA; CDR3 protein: CASSSGHGANVLTF; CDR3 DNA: TGTGCCAGCAGCTCTGGTCATGGGGCCAACGTCCTGACTTTC
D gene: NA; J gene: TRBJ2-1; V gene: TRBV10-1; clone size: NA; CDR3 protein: CASSEEDEQFF; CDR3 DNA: TGCGCCAGCAGTGAGGAAGATGAGCAGTTCTTC
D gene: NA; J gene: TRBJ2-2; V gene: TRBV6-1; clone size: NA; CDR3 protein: CASTYRDGNTGELFF; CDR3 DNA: TGTGCCAGCACCTACAGGGACGGAAACACCGGGGAGCTGTTTTTT
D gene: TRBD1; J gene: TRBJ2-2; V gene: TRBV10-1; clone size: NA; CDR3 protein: CASRGQSNTGELFF; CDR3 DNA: TGCGCCAGCAGGGGACAGTCGAACACCGGGGAGCTGTTTTTT
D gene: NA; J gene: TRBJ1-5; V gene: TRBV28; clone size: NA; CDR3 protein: CATKTGRRGKGNQPQHF; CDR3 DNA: TGTGCCACCAAAACGGGACGGAGAGGTAAGGGCAATCAGCCCCAGCATTTT
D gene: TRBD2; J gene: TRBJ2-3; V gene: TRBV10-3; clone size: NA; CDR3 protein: CAIKAGGLSSTDTQYF; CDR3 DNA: TGTGCCATCAAAGCGGGGGGGCTTTCTAGCACAGATACGCAGTATTTT
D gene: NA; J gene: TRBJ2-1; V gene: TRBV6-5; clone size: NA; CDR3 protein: CASSPRENEQFF; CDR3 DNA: TGTGCCAGCAGTCCCAGGGAGAATGAGCAGTTCTTC
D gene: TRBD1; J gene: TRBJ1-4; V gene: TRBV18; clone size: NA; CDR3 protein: CASSPQNPQGVATNEKLFF; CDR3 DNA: TGTGCCAGCTCACCTCAGAACCCCCAGGGGGTTGCAACTAATGAAAAACTGTTTTTT
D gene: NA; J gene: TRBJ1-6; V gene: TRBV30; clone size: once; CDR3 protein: CAWKGRPYNSPLHF; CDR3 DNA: TGTGCCTGGAAGGGGCGCCCCTATAATTCACCCCTCCACTTT
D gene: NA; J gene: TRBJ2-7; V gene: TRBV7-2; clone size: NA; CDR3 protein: CASSLMTLTVSGEQYF; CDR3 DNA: TGTGCCAGCAGCTTAATGACCTTGACCGTTTCAGGCGAGCAGTACTTC
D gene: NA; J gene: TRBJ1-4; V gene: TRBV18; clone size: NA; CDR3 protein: CASSPEGPTNEKLFF; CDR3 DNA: TGTGCCAGCTCACCAGAGGGACCAACTAATGAAAAACTGTTTTTT
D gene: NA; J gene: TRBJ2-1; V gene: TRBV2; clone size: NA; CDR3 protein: CASRAGTPPYEQFF; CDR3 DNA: TGTGCCAGCAGAGCCGGGACACCGCCATATGAGCAGTTCTTC
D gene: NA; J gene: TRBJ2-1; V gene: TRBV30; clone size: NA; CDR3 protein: CAWSVWQISYNEQFF; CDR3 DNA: TGTGCCTGGAGTGTTTGGCAGATCTCCTACAATGAGCAGTTCTTC
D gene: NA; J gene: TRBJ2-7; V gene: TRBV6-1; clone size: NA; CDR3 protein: CAIKNEGWEQYF; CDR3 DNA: TGTGCGATCAAGAACGAGGGTTGGGAGCAGTACTTC
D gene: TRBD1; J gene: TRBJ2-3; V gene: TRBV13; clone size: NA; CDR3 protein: CASSSKYPRDRGNTDTQYF; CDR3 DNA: TGTGCCAGCAGCTCAAAATACCCCCGGGACAGGGGAAACACAGATACGCAGTATTTT
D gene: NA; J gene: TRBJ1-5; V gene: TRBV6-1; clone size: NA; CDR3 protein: CASGAGIGPQHF; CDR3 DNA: TGTGCCAGCGGGGCGGGGATAGGGCCCCAGCATTTT
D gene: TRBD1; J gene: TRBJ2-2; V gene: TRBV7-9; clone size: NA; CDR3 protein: CASTPPPGQGTTGELFF; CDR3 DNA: TGTGCCAGCACGCCCCCCCCGGGACAGGGGACGACCGGGGAGCTGTTTTTT
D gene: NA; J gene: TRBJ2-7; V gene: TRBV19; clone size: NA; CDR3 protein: CASSIDGSPYEQYF; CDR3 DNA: TGTGCCAGTAGTATAGACGGCAGCCCCTACGAGCAGTACTTC
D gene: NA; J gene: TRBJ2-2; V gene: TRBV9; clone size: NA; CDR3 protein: CASSPYWGPGELFF; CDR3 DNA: TGTGCCAGCAGCCCGTATTGGGGGCCCGGGGAGCTGTTTTTT
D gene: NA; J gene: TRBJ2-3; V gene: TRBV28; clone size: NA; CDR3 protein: CASSATRGGDTQYF; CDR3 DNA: TGTGCCAGCAGCGCCACGAGGGGGGGAGATACGCAGTATTTT
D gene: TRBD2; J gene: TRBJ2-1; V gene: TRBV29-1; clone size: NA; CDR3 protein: CSLAGGPNPEQFF; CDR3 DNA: TGCAGCCTAGCGGGGGGGCCCAATCCTGAGCAGTTCTTC
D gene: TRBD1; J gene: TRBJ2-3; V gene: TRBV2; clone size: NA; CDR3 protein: CAVRRQGQSTDTQYF; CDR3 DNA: TGTGCGGTTAGACGACAGGGACAAAGCACAGATACGCAGTATTTT
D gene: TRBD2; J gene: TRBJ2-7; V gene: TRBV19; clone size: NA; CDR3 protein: CASSISSPGPSGRADEQYF; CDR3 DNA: TGTGCCAGTAGTATATCCTCCCCAGGGCCTAGCGGGAGAGCGGACGAGCAGTACTTC
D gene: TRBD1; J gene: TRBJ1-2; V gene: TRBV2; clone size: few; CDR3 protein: CASRGKPDRESLSYGYTF; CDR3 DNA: TGTGCCAGCAGGGGTAAACCGGACAGGGAATCTCTGAGCTATGGCTACACCTTC
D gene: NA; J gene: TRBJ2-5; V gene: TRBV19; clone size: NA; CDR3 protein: CASSKGSLETQYF; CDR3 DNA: TGTGCCAGTAGTAAGGGCAGCCTAGAGACCCAGTACTTC
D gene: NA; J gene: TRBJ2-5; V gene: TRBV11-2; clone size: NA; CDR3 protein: CASSLGPAGETQYF; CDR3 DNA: TGTGCCAGCAGCTTAGGGCCCGCCGGAGAGACCCAGTACTTC
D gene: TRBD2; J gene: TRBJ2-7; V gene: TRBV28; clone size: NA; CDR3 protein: CASSRTTSGGYEQYF; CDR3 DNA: TGTGCCAGCAGTCGGACCACTAGCGGGGGGTACGAGCAGTACTTC
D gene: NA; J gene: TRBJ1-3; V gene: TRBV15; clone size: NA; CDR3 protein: CATSSREGSFSGNTIYF; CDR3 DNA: TGTGCCACCAGCTCCCGGGAGGGCAGCTTCTCTGGAAACACCATATATTTT
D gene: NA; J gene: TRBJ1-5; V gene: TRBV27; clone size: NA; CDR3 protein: CASSFSLSQPQHF; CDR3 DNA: TGTGCCAGCAGTTTTAGTCTCAGTCAGCCCCAGCATTTT
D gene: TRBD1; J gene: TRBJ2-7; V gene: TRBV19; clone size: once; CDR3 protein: CASMPPRGTGRYEQYF; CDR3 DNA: TGTGCCAGTATGCCACCTAGGGGGACAGGACGATACGAGCAGTACTTC
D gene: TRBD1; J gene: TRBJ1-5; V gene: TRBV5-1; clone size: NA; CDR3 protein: CASSPGQGARQPQHF; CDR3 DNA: TGCGCCAGCAGCCCGGGACAGGGGGCGCGACAGCCCCAGCATTTT
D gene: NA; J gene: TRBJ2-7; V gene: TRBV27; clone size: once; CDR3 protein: CASSFLGSYEQYF; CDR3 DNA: TGTGCCAGCAGTTTTCTTGGCAGCTACGAGCAGTACTTC
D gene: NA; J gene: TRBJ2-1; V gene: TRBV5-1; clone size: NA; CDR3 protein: CASSPLTDEQFF; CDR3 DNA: TGCGCCAGCAGCCCCCTTACTGATGAGCAGTTCTTC
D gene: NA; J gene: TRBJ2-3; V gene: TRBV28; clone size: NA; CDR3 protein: CASSFGNTQYF; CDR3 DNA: TGTGCCAGCAGTTTCGGGAATACGCAGTATTTT
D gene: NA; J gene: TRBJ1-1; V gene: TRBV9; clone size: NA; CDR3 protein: CASSVVQGGNTEAFF; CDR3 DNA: TGTGCCAGCAGCGTAGTCCAGGGCGGGAACACTGAAGCTTTCTTT
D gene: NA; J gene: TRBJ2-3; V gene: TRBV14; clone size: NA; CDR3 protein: CASGDLGDGTDTQYF; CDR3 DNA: TGTGCCAGCGGCGACCTAGGGGACGGCACAGATACGCAGTATTTT
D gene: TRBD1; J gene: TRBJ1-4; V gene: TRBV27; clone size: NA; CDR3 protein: CASSAGTGGEKLFF; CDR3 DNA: TGTGCCAGCAGTGCAGGGACAGGGGGTGAAAAACTGTTTTTT
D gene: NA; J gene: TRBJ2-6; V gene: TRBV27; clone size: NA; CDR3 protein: CASSSISGANVLTF; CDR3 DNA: TGTGCCAGCAGCTCAATCTCTGGGGCCAACGTCCTGACTTTC
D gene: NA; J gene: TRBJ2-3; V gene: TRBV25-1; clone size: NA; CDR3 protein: CASSEGGPWGTDTQYF; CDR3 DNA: TGTGCCAGCAGTGAAGGGGGGCCCTGGGGCACAGATACGCAGTATTTT
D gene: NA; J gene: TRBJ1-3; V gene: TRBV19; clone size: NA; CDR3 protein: CASLPAGQARGNTIYF; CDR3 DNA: TGTGCCAGTCTTCCGGCGGGGCAGGCCAGAGGAAACACCATATATTTT
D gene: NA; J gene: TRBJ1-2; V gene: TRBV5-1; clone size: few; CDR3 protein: CASSIQQGLDGYTF; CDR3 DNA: TGCGCCAGCAGCATACAACAGGGTCTCGATGGCTACACCTTC
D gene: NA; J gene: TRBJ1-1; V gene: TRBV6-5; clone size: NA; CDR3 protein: CASSYSGIGNTEAFF; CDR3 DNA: TGTGCCAGCAGTTACTCGGGCATTGGGAACACTGAAGCTTTCTTT
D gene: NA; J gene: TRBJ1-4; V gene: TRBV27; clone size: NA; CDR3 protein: CASSLGGANEKLFF; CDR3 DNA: TGTGCCAGCAGTTTGGGGGGGGCTAATGAAAAACTGTTTTTT
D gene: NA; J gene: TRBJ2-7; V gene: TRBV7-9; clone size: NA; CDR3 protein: CASSRTTLYEQYF; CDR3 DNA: TGTGCCAGCAGCCGCACCACCCTCTACGAGCAGTACTTC
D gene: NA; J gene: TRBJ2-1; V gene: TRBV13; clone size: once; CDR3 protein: CASSIYLRNYSPPFF; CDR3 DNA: TGTGCCAGCAGTATCTACCTAAGGAACTACTCGCCTCCGTTCTTC
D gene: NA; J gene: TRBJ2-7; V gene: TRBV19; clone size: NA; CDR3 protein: CASRDYAYEQYF; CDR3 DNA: TGTGCCAGTAGGGATTACGCCTACGAGCAGTACTTC
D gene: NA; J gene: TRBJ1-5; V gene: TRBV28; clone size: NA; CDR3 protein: CASSPAGTEGRNQPQHF; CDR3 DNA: TGTGCCAGCAGCCCAGCCGGGACGGAGGGAAGAAATCAGCCCCAGCATTTT
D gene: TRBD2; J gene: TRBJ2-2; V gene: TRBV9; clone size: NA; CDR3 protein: CASSVVLGQSSGPGELFF; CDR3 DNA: TGTGCCAGCAGCGTAGTGCTAGGGCAGAGTAGCGGGCCCGGGGAGCTGTTTTTT